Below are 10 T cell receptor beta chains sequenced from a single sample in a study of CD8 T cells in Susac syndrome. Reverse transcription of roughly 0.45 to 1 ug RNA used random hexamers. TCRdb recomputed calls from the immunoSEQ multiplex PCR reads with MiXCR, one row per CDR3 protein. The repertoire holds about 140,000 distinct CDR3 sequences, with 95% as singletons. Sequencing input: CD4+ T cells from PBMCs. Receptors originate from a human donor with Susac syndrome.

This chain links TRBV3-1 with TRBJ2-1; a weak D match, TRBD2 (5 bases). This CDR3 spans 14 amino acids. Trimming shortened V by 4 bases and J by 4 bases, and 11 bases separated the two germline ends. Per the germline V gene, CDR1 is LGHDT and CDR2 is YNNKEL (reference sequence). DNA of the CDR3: TGTGCCAGCAGCCCACTAGAGAGGTACAATGAGCAGTTCTTC. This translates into CASSPLERYNEQFF.

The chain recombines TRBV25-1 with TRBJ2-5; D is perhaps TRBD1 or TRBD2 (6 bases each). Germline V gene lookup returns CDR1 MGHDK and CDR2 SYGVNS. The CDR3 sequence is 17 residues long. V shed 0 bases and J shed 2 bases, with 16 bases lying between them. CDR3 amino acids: CASSEYPGGGDQETQYF. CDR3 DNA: TGTGCCAGCAGTGAATATCCCGGGGGCGGCGATCAAGAGACCCAGTACTTC.

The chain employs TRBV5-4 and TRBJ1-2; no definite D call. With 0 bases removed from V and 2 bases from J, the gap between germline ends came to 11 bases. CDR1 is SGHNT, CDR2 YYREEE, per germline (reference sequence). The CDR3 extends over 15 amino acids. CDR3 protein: CASSLGPSENYGYTF. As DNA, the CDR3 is TGTGCCAGCAGCTTGGGGCCCAGCGAGAACTATGGCTACACCTTC.

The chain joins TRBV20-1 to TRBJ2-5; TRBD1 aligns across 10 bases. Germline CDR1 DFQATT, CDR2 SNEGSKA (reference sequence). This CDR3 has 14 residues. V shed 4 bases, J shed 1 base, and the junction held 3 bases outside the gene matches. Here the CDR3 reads CSATGQGGQETQYF. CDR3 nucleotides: TGCAGTGCTACAGGACAGGGGGGCCAAGAGACCCAGTACTTC.

Here the CDR3 DNA reads TGTGCCAGCAGCTTAAAAGCGGGGGAGACCCAGTACTTC. Translation: CASSLKAGETQYF. V is TRBV7-3 and J is TRBJ2-5; the match to TRBD2 covers 7 bases. The ends lost 1 base at V and 5 bases at J; junction bases unmatched: 1. The CDR3 spans 13 residues. Germline-derived CDR1 and CDR2 are SGHTA and FQGTGA.

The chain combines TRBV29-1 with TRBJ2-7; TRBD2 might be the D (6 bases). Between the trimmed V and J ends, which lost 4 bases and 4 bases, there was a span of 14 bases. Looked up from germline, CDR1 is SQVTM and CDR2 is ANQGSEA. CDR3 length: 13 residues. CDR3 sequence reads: CSVVRGGEYEQYF. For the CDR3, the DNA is TGCAGCGTTGTACGAGGAGGGGAGTACGAGCAGTACTTC.

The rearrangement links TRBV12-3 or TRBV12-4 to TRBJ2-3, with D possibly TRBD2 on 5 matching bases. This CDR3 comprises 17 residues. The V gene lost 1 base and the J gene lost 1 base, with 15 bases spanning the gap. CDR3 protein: CASSLGPTWRRTDTQYF. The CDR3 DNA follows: TGTGCCAGCAGTTTAGGTCCCACCTGGAGGCGCACAGATACGCAGTATTTT.

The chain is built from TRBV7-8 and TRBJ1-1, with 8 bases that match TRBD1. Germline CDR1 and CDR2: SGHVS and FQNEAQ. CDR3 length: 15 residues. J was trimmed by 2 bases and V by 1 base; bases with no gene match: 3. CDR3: CASSLVSGGNTEAFF. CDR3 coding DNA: TGTGCCAGCAGCTTAGTATCAGGGGGCAACACTGAAGCTTTCTTT.

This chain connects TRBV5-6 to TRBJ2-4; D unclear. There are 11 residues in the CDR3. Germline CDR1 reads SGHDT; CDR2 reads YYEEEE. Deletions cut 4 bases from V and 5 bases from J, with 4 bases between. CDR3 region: CASSLQNIQYF. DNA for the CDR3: TGTGCCAGCAGCCTGCAAAACATTCAGTACTTC.

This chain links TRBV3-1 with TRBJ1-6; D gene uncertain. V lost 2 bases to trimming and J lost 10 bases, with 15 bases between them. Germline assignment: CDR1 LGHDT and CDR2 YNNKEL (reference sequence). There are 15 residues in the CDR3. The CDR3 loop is CASSQFVRARSPLHF. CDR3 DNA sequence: TGTGCCAGCAGCCAATTTGTAAGGGCTCGATCACCCCTCCACTTT. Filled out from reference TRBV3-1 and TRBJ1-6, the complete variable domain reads DTAVSQTPKYLVTQMGNDKSIKCEQNLGHDTMYWYKQDSKKFLKIMFSYNNKELIINETVPNRFSPKSPDKAHLNLHINSLELGDSAVYFCASSQFVRARSPLHFGNGTRLTVT.